This TCR beta chain appears in the sequencing data of a study of pediatric ulcerative colitis (dated by TCRdb to between 2018 and 2021). At the level of the whole study: Of the ulcerative colitis patients, about 7 had pancolitis and two had left-sided colitis, and histology in every patient was consistent with ulcerative colitis. From under ten newly diagnosed, treatment-naive pediatric ulcerative colitis patients and a handful of non-IBD control children, paired blood and rectal samples were collected. By Pediatric Ulcerative Colitis Activity Index, a couple of patients had mild disease, several had moderate disease and three had acute severe colitis. What the study reported, not specific to this receptor: A couple of rectal CDR3 clonotypes were present in all ulcerative colitis patients and in none of the controls. Clonal overlap between a subject's own blood and rectum was significantly greater in ulcerative colitis patients than in controls, which suggests more T cell trafficking to inflamed tissue. Because repertoires were derived from total lymphocyte DNA, patterns in rare subsets such as regulatory T cells may not have been reflected. Features of the rectal repertoire distinguished controls, mild-moderate colitis patients and acute severe colitis patients, and in acute severe colitis rectal diversity was lower because of clonal expansions. For technical reasons, the blood samples of a couple of patients yielded substantially fewer templates, so those samples were excluded from the blood-rectal overlap analysis. Only four individuals were included in the healthy control group, which was small. Blood-derived T cells may have been included in the rectal pinch biopsies, particularly in patients with overt colitis.

Through the immunoSEQ TRB Survey service, multiplex V and J primers were used to amplify rearranged CDR3 beta regions from genomic DNA. To keep depth equal across samples, survey-level sequencing depth of up to 500,000 reads per sample was applied. The libraries were purified, combined into pools and sequenced with Illumina technology. The authors' analysis ran thus. Productive clonality, sample overlap, pairwise scatters, CDR3 beta length, V/D/J gene usage and productiveness were all assessed with the immunoSEQ online tools. Calculated diversity was defined as the number of unique rearrangements divided by total templates, multiplied by 100, and Shannon and Simpson indices were computed as well. Principal component analysis used the R prcomp function and ggbiplot package on Z-score normalized data. Morisita's index was used to quantify blood-rectal clonal overlap within each subject. The clones in this table, taken by TCRdb from immuneACCESS, are in-frame only. Not every clone is retained; where verified, under half of the shortfall comes from an unresolved V gene, and the cause of the rest is unknown. Clonal size and the V and J genes are those of that table, whereas D and trimming came from the DNA. This sample lists 20,000 to 25,000 clones; 55% to 75% were detected once. The top ten clones comprise about 7.8% of the sample.

The germline V gene yields SGHDN for CDR1 and FVKESK for CDR2. The germline V end is reduced by 4 bases and the J end by 0 bases; junction bases left unmatched: 3. There are 16 amino acids in the CDR3, from cysteine to phenylalanine inclusive. Here the CDR3 DNA is all that survives: 48 bases in frame from base 1. As to this clone: The antigen it recognizes is unknown. No base-level quality is on record; no much larger clone is a single base apart.

During colonoscopy, one to two pinch biopsies were obtained from the rectum for research purposes. Ulcerative colitis patients had received no immunosuppressive medication before the diagnostic colonoscopy. Rectal biopsies were digested with proteinase K before DNA isolation. The Wizard kit (Promega) was used to extract genomic DNA from the blood and intestinal samples. Sequencing input: gut tissue. This clonotype was sampled from a boy aged 10-17 years with severe ulcerative colitis. The sequence joins TRBV14 to TRBJ1-3; the central 10 bases match TRBD1. The DNA sequence is TGTGCCAGCAGCCCGACAGGGGGCTTCTCTGGAAACACCATATATTTT. The translation is CASSPTGGFSGNTIYF.